Listed below are T cell receptor beta chains from one sample, sequenced in a study of T cells after posttransplantation cyclophosphamide. Assay: immunoSEQ multiplex PCR; the TCRdb copy retains only in-frame clones and omits some. This sample has about 21,000 clones, with roughly 98% found just once. The specimen was naive CD8+ T cells sorted from PBMCs. These receptors were taken from a man between 35 and 55 years old in good health, CMV-negative, and a related stem cell transplant donor. Both conserved end residues are part of each CDR3. Fields, in order: J gene, clone size, D gene, V gene, CDR3 protein, CDR3 DNA. D genes are given only for firm matches. Clone size is shown for a subset of rows, as once, few, many or a class of expanded clone.

>TRBJ1-1|.|.|TRBV11-2
CASSPGQNTEAFF
TGTGCCAGCAGCCCGGGACAGAACACTGAAGCTTTCTTT
>TRBJ1-5|.|TRBD1|TRBV16
CASSGDRGGSNQPQHF
TGTGCCAGCAGCGGGGACAGGGGAGGTAGCAATCAGCCCCAGCATTTT
>TRBJ2-7|.|TRBD2|TRBV6-6
CASKIGLGEGYEQYF
TGTGCCTCTAAGATAGGACTCGGGGAGGGCTACGAGCAGTACTTC
>TRBJ1-3|once|.|TRBV28
CASKTTGLGLNTIYF
TGTGCCAGCAAGACCACCGGTCTCGGACTAAACACCATATATTTT
>TRBJ2-3|.|.|TRBV19
CASSIGFTQYF
TGTGCCAGTAGTATCGGGTTTACGCAGTATTTT
>TRBJ2-2|.|.|TRBV27
CASSLTTGYYTGELFF
TGTGCCAGCAGTCTAACCACAGGGTATTACACCGGGGAGCTGTTTTTT
>TRBJ1-5|.|TRBD1|TRBV19
CASSPGQGNQPQHF
TGTGCCAGTAGTCCCGGACAGGGCAATCAGCCCCAGCATTTT
>TRBJ2-1|.|TRBD2|TRBV27
CASSLKLAGDYEQFF
TGTGCCAGCAGTTTAAAACTAGCGGGAGATTACGAGCAGTTCTTC
>TRBJ2-2|.|TRBD2|TRBV28
CASREREGKTIVGELFF
TGTGCCAGCAGAGAGCGGGAGGGCAAGACCATAGTCGGGGAGCTGTTTTTT
>TRBJ1-2|.|.|TRBV19
CASTAPLDSNYGYTF
TGTGCCAGTACCGCACCTCTAGACAGTAACTATGGCTACACCTTC
>TRBJ2-1|once|.|TRBV5-4
CASSLISSYNEQFF
TGTGCCAGCAGCTTGATTAGCTCCTACAATGAGCAGTTCTTC
>TRBJ2-1|.|TRBD2|TRBV15
CATSSRLGGNEQFF
TGTGCCACCAGCAGTAGGCTGGGGGGGAATGAGCAGTTCTTC
>TRBJ1-2|.|.|TRBV25-1
CASSEAYGYTF
TGTGCCAGCAGTGAGGCCTATGGCTACACCTTC
>TRBJ2-7|once|TRBD2|TRBV7-8
CASSEAVLAGGYEQYF
TGTGCCAGCAGCGAAGCCGTACTAGCGGGAGGCTACGAGCAGTACTTC
>TRBJ2-1|.|TRBD2|TRBV4-1
CASSHGGGGYNEQFF
TGCGCCAGCAGCCATGGCGGGGGGGGCTACAATGAGCAGTTCTTC
>TRBJ2-2|.|TRBD2|TRBV6-5
CASSFAGGNTGELFF
TGTGCCAGCAGTTTCGCGGGAGGGAACACCGGGGAGCTGTTTTTT
>TRBJ2-2|.|.|TRBV6-4
CASSEGAGELFF
TGTGCCAGCAGTGAAGGGGCCGGGGAGCTGTTTTTT